Below, 24 T cell receptor beta chains from the same sample are listed, as sequenced in a study of T cell repertoires in cytomegalovirus infection. TCRdb re-called the reads through MiXCR, storing one row per CDR3 protein. The sample holds roughly 500,000 distinct CDR3 sequences, 16% seen once. The specimen sequenced was CD8+ T cells from PBMCs. These receptors were obtained from a human donor in good health (CMV status not recorded). Some clones in this sample may be carry-over from other donors' samples.

Comment on this clonotype: This sequence may be a read error, since a much larger clone differs from it by one base. The chain couples TRBV10-3 to TRBJ1-1, with TRBD1 identical over 7 bases. V lost 4 bases and J lost 6; bases outside the gene matches: 11. The CDR3 length is 15 residues. CDR1 is ENHRY and CDR2 is SYGVKD in the germline V gene. The CDR3: CAISVDWDSGPEAFF. CDR3 nucleotide sequence: TGTGCCATCAGTGTGGATTGGGACAGCGGGCCTGAAGCTTTCTTT.

This clonotype was detected a few times. The chain carries TRBV12-3 or TRBV12-4 and TRBJ1-6; possible D gene TRBD1, 5 bases. Trimming took off 4 bases at V and 2 bases at J, with 21 bases between the two ends. CDR3 length: 19 amino acids. The CDR3 spells CASSSHSYRRGAYNSPLHF. In DNA form, the CDR3 reads TGTGCCAGCAGTTCCCATTCATACAGGCGAGGGGCCTATAATTCACCCCTCCACTTT.

This clonotype was observed many times. CDR3 in DNA: TGTGCCACCAGTGATTTGTGGCCAAACACCGGGGAGCTGTTTTTT. This translates into CATSDLWPNTGELFF. The chain employs TRBV24-1 and TRBJ2-2; no definite D call. The V end lost 0 bases, the J end lost 2 bases, and 6 bases lay between the germline ends. The CDR3 loop spans 15 amino acids. Germline loops: CDR1 KGHDR, CDR2 SFDVKD.

The chain combines TRBV14 with TRBJ1-1; D unresolved. The germline gives CDR1 SGHDN, CDR2 FVKESK. V shed 3 bases and J shed 6 bases, with 17 bases lying between them. The CDR3 is 15 residues long. The CDR3 DNA follows: TGTGCCAGCAGCCATCTAGGGCCGAGCCTTCCTGAAGCTTTCTTT. This codes for CASSHLGPSLPEAFF.

This clonotype was seen more than once but under ten times. The chain recombines TRBV20-1 with TRBJ2-2; the D gene is possibly TRBD2 (5 bases). Germline V gene lookup returns CDR1 DFQATT and CDR2 SNEGSKA (reference sequence). The CDR3 extends over 16 amino acids. The V end was cut by 3 bases, the J end by 2 bases, with 16 bases between. CDR3 nucleotide sequence: TGCAGTGCTAGTTGGTTGGGAGACACAAACACCGGGGAGCTGTTTTTT. It encodes CSASWLGDTNTGELFF.

The chain couples TRBV9 to TRBJ2-1, with TRBD2 identical over 12 bases. Trimming at V came to 0 bases and at J to 11 bases, leaving 12 bases not matched to a gene. This CDR3 has 17 residues. CDR1 and CDR2 (germline): SGDLS, YYNGEE. CDR3 in DNA: TGTGCCAGCAGCGTAGATCCTAGCGGGGGGGATAGGAATAAGCAGTTCTTC. Translation: CASSVDPSGGDRNKQFF. The full variable domain, with the rest looked up from reference TRBV9 and TRBJ2-1, is DSGVTQTPKHLITATGQRVTLRCSPRSGDLSVYWYQQSLDQGLQFLIQYYNGEERAKGNILERFSAQQFPDLHSELNLSSLELGDSALYFCASSVDPSGGDRNKQFFGPGTRLTVL.

This clonotype was seen at least ten times. The chain links TRBV7-3 to TRBJ2-2, with TRBD1 as a possible D gene (6 bases). The CDR3 is 17 amino acids. The germline gives CDR1 SGHTA, CDR2 FQGTGA. V shed 4 bases and J shed 7 bases, with 22 bases lying between them. CDR3 DNA: TGTGCCAGCAGCTCTACCGATCAGAGGCAGGGGCTCGGGGAGCTGTTTTTT. Encoded protein: CASSSTDQRQGLGELFF.

This clonotype was recorded at least ten times. The rearrangement links TRBV7-6 to TRBJ1-1; 7 bases align to TRBD1. This CDR3 spans 18 amino acids. Germline assignment: CDR1 SGHVS and CDR2 FNYEAQ. The junction had 14 bases not matched to a gene; V was cut back by 4 bases and J by 0 bases. The chain's CDR3 is CASSSHRRRTGLNTEAFF. CDR3 nucleotides: TGTGCCAGCAGCTCCCATCGTCGACGGACAGGTCTGAACACTGAAGCTTTCTTT.

This clonotype occurred many times. In DNA, the CDR3 is TGTGCCAGCAGCCCGAGCAATCATCAGCCCCAGCATTTT. Amino acid sequence: CASSPSNHQPQHF. The chain uses TRBV7-9 and TRBJ1-5; the D is unclear. This CDR3 is 13 amino acids long. V lost 5 bases and J 5 bases, leaving 10 bases between the germline ends. Germline V gives CDR1 SEHNR, CDR2 FQNEAQ (reference sequence).

The genes are TRBV20-1 and TRBJ1-6; D might be TRBD1 (5 bases). The CDR3 totals 15 residues. Looked up from germline, CDR1 is DFQATT and CDR2 is SNEGSKA (reference sequence). V lost 4 bases, J lost 10 bases, and 20 bases lay in between. The CDR3 sequence: CSAKIRETVRSPLHF. CDR3 DNA sequence: TGCAGTGCTAAAATCAGGGAAACGGTTAGATCACCCCTCCACTTT.

The chain links TRBV5-6 to TRBJ1-5, with no clear D. V was pared by 0 bases and J by 6 bases, with 13 bases between. Looked up from germline, CDR1 is SGHDT and CDR2 is YYEEEE. This CDR3 has 15 residues. The CDR3 here is CASSLGPGAGQPQHF. CDR3 bases: TGTGCCAGCAGCTTGGGCCCGGGTGCGGGTCAGCCCCAGCATTTT.

The sample holds many counts of this clonotype. The rearrangement links TRBV11-2 to TRBJ2-2; D is undetermined. V gave up 2 bases and J gave up 0 bases, with 10 bases separating them. From germline, CDR1 is SGHAT and CDR2 FQNNGV. The CDR3 consists of 16 residues. CDR3 DNA sequence: TGTGCCAGCAGCTTAAAGGCGAACGCGAACACCGGGGAGCTGTTTTTT. It encodes CASSLKANANTGELFF.

The chain employs TRBV6-2 or TRBV6-3 and TRBJ2-7, with 8 bases lining up with TRBD1. Germline V gives CDR1 MNHEY, CDR2 SVGEGT. After removal of 2 bases from V and 4 bases from J, the junction contained 10 bases not matched to a gene. This CDR3 spans 16 amino acids. CDR3 DNA sequence: TGTGCCAGCAGTTACATAGGGACAGGACAGACTTACGAGCAGTACTTC. Protein product: CASSYIGTGQTYEQYF.

This clonotype has more than one count but fewer than ten. This sequence joins TRBV27 and TRBJ1-2; 9 positions match TRBD1. With V trimmed by 8 bases and J by 8 bases, 18 bases remained unmatched. This CDR3 has 16 residues. Per the germline V gene, CDR1 is MNHEY and CDR2 is SMNVEV (reference sequence). The CDR3 DNA is TGTGCCAGCCAGTACGCGGGTGGGACAGGGTCGAAGGGCTACACCTTC. Translating it yields CASQYAGGTGSKGYTF.

The chain couples TRBV5-4 to TRBJ2-7, with 9 bases lining up with TRBD2. Germline V lookup: CDR1 SGHNT, CDR2 YYREEE (reference sequence). This CDR3 contains 17 residues. The V gene end was trimmed by 4 bases and the J gene end by 0 bases; junction bases not matched to a gene: 11. The CDR3 sequence: CASSPRVSGGSSYEQYF. DNA of the CDR3: TGTGCCAGCAGCCCCAGGGTCAGCGGGGGGAGCTCCTACGAGCAGTACTTC.

This clonotype occurred many times. V is TRBV7-8 and J is TRBJ1-5; D possibly corresponds to TRBD1 (5 bases). Germline V lookup: CDR1 SGHVS, CDR2 FQNEAQ. This CDR3 spans 16 amino acids. V lost 3 bases to trimming and J lost 1 base, with 13 bases between them. The CDR3 bases are TGTGCCAGCAGCTTGGGGCCCCCTCGGAGCAATCAGCCCCAGCATTTT. It encodes CASSLGPPRSNQPQHF.

This sequence joins TRBV9 and TRBJ2-6; 9 bases are shared with TRBD1. The length of the CDR3 is 18 residues. V lost 0 bases to trimming and J lost 4 bases; unmatched junction nucleotides: 8. Looked up from germline, CDR1 is SGDLS and CDR2 is YYNGEE. CDR3 region: CASSVATGGSRGANVLTF. CDR3 DNA sequence: TGTGCCAGCAGCGTAGCCACAGGGGGCTCGAGAGGGGCCAACGTCCTGACTTTC.

The chain has TRBV3-1 and TRBJ1-6; D remains unclear. Germline-derived CDR1 and CDR2 are LGHDT and YNNKEL (reference sequence). CDR3 size: 14 residues. V lost 1 base and J 8 bases, leaving 9 bases between the germline ends. CDR3 sequence reads: CASSQVPIYSPLHF. CDR3 bases: TGTGCCAGCAGCCAAGTACCGATTTATTCACCCCTCCACTTT.

This clonotype was detected many times. The chain has TRBV7-2 and TRBJ2-7; TRBD1 aligns across 7 bases. Germline CDR1 and CDR2: SGHTA and FQGNSA. V was clipped by 5 bases and J by 1 base; unmatched bases: 5. This CDR3 has 14 residues. The CDR3 nucleotides are TGTGCCAGCAGCCCGGGACAGCTATCCTACGAGCAGTACTTC. Translation: CASSPGQLSYEQYF.

V gene TRBV5-6 combines with J gene TRBJ1-1; D gene ambiguous. The CDR3 covers 15 residues. CDR1 is SGHDT, CDR2 YYEEEE, per germline. V gave up 0 bases and J gave up 1 base, with 10 bases separating them. The CDR3 DNA reads as TGTGCCAGCAGCTTGGGAATCACGGCGAACACTGAAGCTTTCTTT. This translates into CASSLGITANTEAFF.

This clonotype was seen only a few times. The chain recombines TRBV2 with TRBJ1-5, with TRBD1 matching 7 bases. V lost 1 base to trimming and J lost 5 bases; unmatched junction nucleotides: 8. This CDR3 comprises 16 residues. CDR1 and CDR2 (germline): SNHLY, FYNNEI. CDR3 nucleotides: TGTGCCAGCAGTGAAGAGAGGGGGGACAGTGATCAGCCCCAGCATTTT. This codes for CASSEERGDSDQPQHF.

This sequence joins TRBV7-6 and TRBJ2-1; 9 positions agree with TRBD1. CDR1 and CDR2 from the germline V gene are SGHVS and FNYEAQ. The CDR3 runs to 15 residues. V shed 5 bases and J 5 bases; nucleotides not matched to a gene: 7. This CDR3 is CASSPGQGFNNEQFF. Here the CDR3 DNA reads TGTGCCAGCAGCCCTGGACAGGGGTTCAACAATGAGCAGTTCTTC.

Many counts were recorded for this clonotype. This chain uses TRBV6-5 with TRBJ2-7; TRBD1 matches at 8 bases. Germline CDR1 and CDR2: MNHEY and SVGAGI. The V and J ends lost 2 bases and 4 bases, in that order; junction bases with no gene match: 4. The CDR3 extends over 14 amino acids. CDR3 loop: CASSYRTGWYEQYF. CDR3 nucleotides: TGTGCCAGCAGTTACCGGACAGGGTGGTACGAGCAGTACTTC.

This clonotype came up a few times. The chain uses TRBV29-1 and TRBJ2-5, with 7 bases that match TRBD1. The germline gives CDR1 SQVTM, CDR2 ANQGSEA. V lost 4 bases to trimming and J lost 3 bases; unmatched junction nucleotides: 2. The CDR3 is 12 amino acids. The CDR3 DNA is TGCAGCGTTGCCGGGACAGAAGAGACCCAGTACTTC. Protein product: CSVAGTEETQYF.